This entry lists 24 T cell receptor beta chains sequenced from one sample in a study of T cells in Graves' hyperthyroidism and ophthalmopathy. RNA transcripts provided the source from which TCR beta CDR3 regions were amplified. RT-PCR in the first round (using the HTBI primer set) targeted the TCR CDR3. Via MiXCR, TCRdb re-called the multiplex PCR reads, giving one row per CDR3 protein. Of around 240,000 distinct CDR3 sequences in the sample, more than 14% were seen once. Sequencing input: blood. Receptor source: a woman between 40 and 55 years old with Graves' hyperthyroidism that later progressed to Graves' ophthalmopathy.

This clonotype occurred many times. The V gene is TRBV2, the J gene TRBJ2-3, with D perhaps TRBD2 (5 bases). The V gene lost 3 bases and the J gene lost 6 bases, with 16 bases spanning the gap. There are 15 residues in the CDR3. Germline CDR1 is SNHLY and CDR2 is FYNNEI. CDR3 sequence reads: CASSDRASRGDTQYF. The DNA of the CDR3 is TGTGCCAGCAGTGACAGAGCTAGCCGAGGGGATACGCAGTATTTT.

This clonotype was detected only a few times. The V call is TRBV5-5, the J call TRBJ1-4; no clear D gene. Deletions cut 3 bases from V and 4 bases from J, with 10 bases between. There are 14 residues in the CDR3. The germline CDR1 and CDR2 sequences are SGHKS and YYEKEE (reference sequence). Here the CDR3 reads CASSSGWVNEKLFF. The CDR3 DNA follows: TGTGCCAGCAGCTCGGGATGGGTTAATGAAAAACTGTTTTTT.

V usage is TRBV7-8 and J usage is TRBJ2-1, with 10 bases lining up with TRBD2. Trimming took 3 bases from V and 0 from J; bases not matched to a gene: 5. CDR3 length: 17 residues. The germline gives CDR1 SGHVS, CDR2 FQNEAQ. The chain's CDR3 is CASSLTSGPSSYNEQFF. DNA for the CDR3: TGTGCCAGCAGCTTGACTAGCGGGCCTTCCTCCTACAATGAGCAGTTCTTC.

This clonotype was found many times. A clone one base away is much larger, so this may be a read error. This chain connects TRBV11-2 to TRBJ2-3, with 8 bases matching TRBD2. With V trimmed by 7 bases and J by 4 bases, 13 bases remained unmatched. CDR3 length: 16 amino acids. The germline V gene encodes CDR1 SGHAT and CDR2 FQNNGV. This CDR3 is CASNLRAGVGSDTQYF. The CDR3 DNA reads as TGTGCCAGCAACTTGAGAGCGGGGGTAGGATCAGATACGCAGTATTTT. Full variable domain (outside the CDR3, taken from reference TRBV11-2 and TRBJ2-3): EAGVAQSPRYKIIEKRQSVAFWCNPISGHATLYWYQQILGQGPKLLIQFQNNGVVDDSQLPKDRFSAERLKGVDSTLKIQPAKLEDSAVYLCASNLRAGVGSDTQYFGPGTRLTVL.

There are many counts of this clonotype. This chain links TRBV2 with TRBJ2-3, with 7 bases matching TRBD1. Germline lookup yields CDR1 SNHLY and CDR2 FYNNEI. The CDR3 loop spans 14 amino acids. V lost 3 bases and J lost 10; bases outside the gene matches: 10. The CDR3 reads CASSEKTGLTSQYF. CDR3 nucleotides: TGTGCCAGCAGTGAGAAGACAGGGTTAACTTCGCAGTATTTT.

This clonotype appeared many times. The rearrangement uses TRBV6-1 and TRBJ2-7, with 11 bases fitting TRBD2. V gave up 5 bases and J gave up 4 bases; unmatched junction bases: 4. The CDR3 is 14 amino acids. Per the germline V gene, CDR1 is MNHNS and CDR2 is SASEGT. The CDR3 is CASSTSGRRYEQYF. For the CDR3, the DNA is TGTGCCAGCAGTACTAGCGGGAGAAGGTACGAGCAGTACTTC.

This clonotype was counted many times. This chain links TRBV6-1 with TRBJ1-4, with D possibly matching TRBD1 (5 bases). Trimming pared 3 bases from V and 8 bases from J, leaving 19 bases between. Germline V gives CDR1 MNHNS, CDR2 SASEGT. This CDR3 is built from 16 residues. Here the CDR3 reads CASSDRFQGSGEKLFF. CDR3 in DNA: TGTGCCAGCAGTGACAGGTTTCAGGGTTCAGGCGAAAAACTGTTTTTT.

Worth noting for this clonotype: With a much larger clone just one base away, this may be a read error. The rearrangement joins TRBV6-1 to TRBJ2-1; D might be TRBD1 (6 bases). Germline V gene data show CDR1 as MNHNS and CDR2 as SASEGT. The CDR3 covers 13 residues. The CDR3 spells CASSKAYRDEQFF. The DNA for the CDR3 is TGTGCCAGCAGTAAAGCTTACAGGGATGAGCAGTTCTTC.

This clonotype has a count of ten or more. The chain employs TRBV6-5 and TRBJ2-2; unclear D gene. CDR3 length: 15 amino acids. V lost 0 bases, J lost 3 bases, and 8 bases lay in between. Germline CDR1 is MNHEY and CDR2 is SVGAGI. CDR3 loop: CASSYSDTYTGELFF. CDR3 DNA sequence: TGTGCCAGCAGTTACTCCGACACATACACCGGGGAGCTGTTTTTT.

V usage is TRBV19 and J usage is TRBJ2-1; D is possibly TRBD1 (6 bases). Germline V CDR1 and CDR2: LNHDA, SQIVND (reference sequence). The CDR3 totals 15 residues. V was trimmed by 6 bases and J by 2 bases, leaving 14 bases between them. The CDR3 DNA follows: TGTGCCAGTAGGACAACAGGGATAGCCTACAATGAGCAGTTCTTC. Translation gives CASRTTGIAYNEQFF.

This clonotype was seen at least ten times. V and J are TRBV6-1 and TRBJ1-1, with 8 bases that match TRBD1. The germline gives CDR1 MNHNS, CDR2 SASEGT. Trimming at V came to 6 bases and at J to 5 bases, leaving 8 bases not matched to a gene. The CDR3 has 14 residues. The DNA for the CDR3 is TGTGCCAGCAGCCAGGACAGGGAAGGGACTGAAGCTTTCTTT. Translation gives CASSQDREGTEAFF.

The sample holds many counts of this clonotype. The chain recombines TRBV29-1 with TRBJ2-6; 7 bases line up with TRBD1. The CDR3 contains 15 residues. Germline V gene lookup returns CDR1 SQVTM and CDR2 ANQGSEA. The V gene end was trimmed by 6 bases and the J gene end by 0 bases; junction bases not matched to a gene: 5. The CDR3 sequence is CSVHGTDSGANVLTF. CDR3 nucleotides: TGCAGCGTCCACGGGACAGACTCTGGGGCCAACGTCCTGACTTTC.

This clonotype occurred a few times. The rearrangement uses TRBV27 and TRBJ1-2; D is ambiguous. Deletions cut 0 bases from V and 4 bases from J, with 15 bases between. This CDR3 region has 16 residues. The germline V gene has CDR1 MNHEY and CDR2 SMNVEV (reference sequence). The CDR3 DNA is TGTGCCAGCAGTTTATCCCGTACTAGCGGAGGCTATGGCTACACCTTC. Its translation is CASSLSRTSGGYGYTF.

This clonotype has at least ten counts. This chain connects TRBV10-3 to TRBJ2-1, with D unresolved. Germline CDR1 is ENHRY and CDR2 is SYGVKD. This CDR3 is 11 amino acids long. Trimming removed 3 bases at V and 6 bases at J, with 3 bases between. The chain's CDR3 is CAISDSNEQFF. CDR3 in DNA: TGTGCCATCAGTGATTCCAATGAGCAGTTCTTC.

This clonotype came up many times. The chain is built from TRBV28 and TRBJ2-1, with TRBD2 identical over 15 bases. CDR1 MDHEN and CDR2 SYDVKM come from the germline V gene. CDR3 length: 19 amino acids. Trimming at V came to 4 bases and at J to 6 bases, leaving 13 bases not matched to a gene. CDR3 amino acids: CASSYGLAGGPGMGNEQFF. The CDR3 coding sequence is TGTGCCAGCAGTTACGGACTAGCGGGAGGGCCTGGGATGGGCAATGAGCAGTTCTTC.

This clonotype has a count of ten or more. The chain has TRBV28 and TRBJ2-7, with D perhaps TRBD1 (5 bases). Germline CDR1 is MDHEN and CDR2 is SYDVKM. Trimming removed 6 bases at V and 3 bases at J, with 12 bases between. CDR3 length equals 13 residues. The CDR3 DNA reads TGTGCCAGCAGACCAGGGTTTAGCTACGAGCAGTACTTC. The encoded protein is CASRPGFSYEQYF.

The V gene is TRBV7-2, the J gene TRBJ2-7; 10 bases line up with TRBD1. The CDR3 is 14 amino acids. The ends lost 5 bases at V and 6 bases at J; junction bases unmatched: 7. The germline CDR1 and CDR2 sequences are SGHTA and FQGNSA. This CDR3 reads CASSADRGRGEQYF. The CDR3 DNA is TGTGCCAGCAGCGCCGACAGGGGGCGGGGCGAGCAGTACTTC.

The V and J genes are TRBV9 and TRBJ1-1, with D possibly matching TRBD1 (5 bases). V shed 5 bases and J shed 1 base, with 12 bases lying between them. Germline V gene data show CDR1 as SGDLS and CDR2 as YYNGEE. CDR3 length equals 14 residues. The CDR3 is CASSVIRGNTEAFF. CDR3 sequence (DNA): TGTGCCAGCAGTGTCATAAGGGGGAACACTGAAGCTTTCTTT.

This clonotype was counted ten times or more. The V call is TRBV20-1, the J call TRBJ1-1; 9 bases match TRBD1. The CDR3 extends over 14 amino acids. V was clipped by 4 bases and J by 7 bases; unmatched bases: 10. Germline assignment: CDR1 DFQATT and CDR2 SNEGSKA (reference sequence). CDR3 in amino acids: CSAILDRGFGEAFF. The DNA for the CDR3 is TGCAGTGCTATACTGGACAGGGGATTTGGTGAAGCTTTCTTT.

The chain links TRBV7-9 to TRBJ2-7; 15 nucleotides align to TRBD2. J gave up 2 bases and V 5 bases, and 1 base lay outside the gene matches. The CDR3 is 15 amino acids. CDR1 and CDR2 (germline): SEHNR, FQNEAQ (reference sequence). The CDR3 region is CASSGTSGRTYEQYF. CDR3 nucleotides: TGTGCCAGCAGCGGGACTAGCGGGAGGACCTACGAGCAGTACTTC.

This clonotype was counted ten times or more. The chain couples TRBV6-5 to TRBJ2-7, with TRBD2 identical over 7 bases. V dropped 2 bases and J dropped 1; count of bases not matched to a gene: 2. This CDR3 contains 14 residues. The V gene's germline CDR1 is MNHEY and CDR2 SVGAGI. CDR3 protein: CASSYDGRSYEQYF. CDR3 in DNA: TGTGCCAGCAGTTACGACGGGAGGTCCTACGAGCAGTACTTC.

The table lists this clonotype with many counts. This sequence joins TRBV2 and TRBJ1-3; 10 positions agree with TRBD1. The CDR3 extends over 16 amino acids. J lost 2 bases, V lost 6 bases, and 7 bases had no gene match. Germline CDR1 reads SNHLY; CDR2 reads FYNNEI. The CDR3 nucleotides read TGTGCCAGCAGGCCGGGACAGGGGAACCCTGGAAACACCATATATTTT. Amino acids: CASRPGQGNPGNTIYF.

CDR3 loop: CASSVQGNGYTF. CDR3 sequence (DNA): TGTGCCAGTAGTGTACAGGGAAATGGCTACACCTTC. V and J are TRBV19 and TRBJ1-2; D possibly corresponds to TRBD1 (6 bases). The germline CDR1 and CDR2 sequences are LNHDA and SQIVND (reference sequence). The CDR3 is made up of 12 amino acids. The V and J ends lost 5 bases and 6 bases respectively, with 10 bases between them. Filled out from reference TRBV19 and TRBJ1-2, the complete variable domain reads DGGITQSPKYLFRKEGQNVTLSCEQNLNHDAMYWYRQDPGQGLRLIYYSQIVNDFQKGDIAEGYSVSREKKESFPLTVTSAQKNPTAFYLCASSVQGNGYTFGSGTRLTVV.

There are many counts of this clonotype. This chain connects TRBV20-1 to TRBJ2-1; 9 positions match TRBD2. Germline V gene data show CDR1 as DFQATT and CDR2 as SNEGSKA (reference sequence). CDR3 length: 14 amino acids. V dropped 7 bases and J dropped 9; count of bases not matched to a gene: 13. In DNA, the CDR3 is TGCAGTGTTGCGACTAGCGGAGCCCTGTCTGAGCAGTTCTTC. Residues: CSVATSGALSEQFF.